The rows below give T cell receptor beta chains drawn from one sample of a study of T cells in Graves' hyperthyroidism and ophthalmopathy. MiXCR, run by TCRdb on the multiplex PCR reads, gives a single entry per CDR3 protein. The sample yields under 350,000 distinct CDR3 sequences, around a fifth seen once. Sequencing input: blood. The receptor source for this set is a woman in her forties or fifties with Graves' hyperthyroidism. Each CDR3 is given with its conserved first and last residue. The D gene is left open where the match is weak. Only part of the rows carry a size: once, few, many, or a class if the clone is expanded.

D: NA; J: TRBJ1-5; length: 14; V: TRBV5-1; size: many; DNA: TGCGCCAGCAGAGAGGGGGTGGGCAATCAGCCCCAGCATTTT; CDR3: CASREGVGNQPQHF
D: TRBD2; J: TRBJ2-7; length: 14; V: TRBV7-2; size: many; DNA: TGTGCCAGCAGATCGACTAGCGGGGACTACGAGCAGTACTTC; CDR3: CASRSTSGDYEQYF
D: NA; J: TRBJ2-7; length: 15; V: TRBV2; size: many; DNA: TGTGCCAGCACCCCGGGGACATATATGACCTACGAGCAGTACTTC; CDR3: CASTPGTYMTYEQYF
D: TRBD2; J: TRBJ2-5; length: 17; V: TRBV7-2; size: many; DNA: TGTGCCAGCAGTTACGCCGGGACTAGCGGGAGCCAAGAGACCCAGTACTTC; CDR3: CASSYAGTSGSQETQYF
D: NA; J: TRBJ2-6; length: 16; V: TRBV20-1; size: NA; DNA: TGCAGTGCTAGACTTGACGGAAGCTCTGGGGCCAACGTCCTGACTTTC; CDR3: CSARLDGSSGANVLTF
D: TRBD2; J: TRBJ2-3; length: 18; V: TRBV10-2; size: many; DNA: TGCGCCAGCAGTGAAGGCGGGAGACTAGCGGGAGACACAGATACGCAGTATTTT; CDR3: CASSEGGRLAGDTDTQYF
D: NA; J: TRBJ2-5; length: 14; V: TRBV20-1; size: many; DNA: TGCAGTGCGTCACGGGACTCCGAAGCAAAGACCCAGTACTTC; CDR3: CSASRDSEAKTQYF
D: NA; J: TRBJ1-3; length: 15; V: TRBV3-1; size: many; DNA: TGTGCCAGCAGCCCCTCAGGGGTTATGGTGAACACCATATATTTT; CDR3: CASSPSGVMVNTIYF
D: NA; J: TRBJ1-1; length: 13; V: TRBV28; size: NA; DNA: TGTGCCAGCAGACCGAAGAAACAAGTTGAAGTTTTCTTT; CDR3: CASRPKKQVEVFF
D: NA; J: TRBJ1-5; length: 15; V: TRBV20-1; size: few; DNA: TGCAGTGCTACTACAGGAGAGGCCAACAATCAGCCCCAGCATTTT; CDR3: CSATTGEANNQPQHF
D: NA; J: TRBJ2-1; length: 15; V: TRBV5-5; size: many; DNA: TGTGCCAGCAGCCCACGATACTCCGCAGACAATGAGCAGTTCTTC; CDR3: CASSPRYSADNEQFF
D: TRBD1; J: TRBJ1-1; length: 15; V: TRBV29-1; size: few; DNA: TGCAGCGTTGAAGCCGGCAGGGGGCGGGGTACTGAAGCTTTCTTT; CDR3: CSVEAGRGRGTEAFF
D: NA; J: TRBJ2-2; length: 14; V: TRBV7-8; size: many; DNA: TGTGCCAGCAGTCCCCGCGGGGGCTACGGGGAGCTGTTTTTT; CDR3: CASSPRGGYGELFF
D: NA; J: TRBJ2-5; length: 15; V: TRBV30; size: many; DNA: TGTGCCTGGAGAGGAAATAGGGGTGCAAGAACAACCCAGTACTTC; CDR3: CAWRGNRGARTTQYF
D: NA; J: TRBJ1-6; length: 14; V: TRBV30; size: many; DNA: TGTGCCTGGAGGATTGGGACCTCGGGTTCACCCCTCCACTTT; CDR3: CAWRIGTSGSPLHF
D: NA; J: TRBJ1-1; length: 13; V: TRBV7-3; size: many; DNA: TGTGCCAGCAGCTCCACCCCAGGAGCTGAAGCTTTCTTT; CDR3: CASSSTPGAEAFF
D: TRBD1; J: TRBJ2-3; length: 17; V: TRBV15; size: NA; DNA: TGTGCCACCAGCAGAGATTTTTCGGGACAGGACACAGATACGCAGTATTTT; CDR3: CATSRDFSGQDTDTQYF
D: NA; J: TRBJ2-1; length: 15; V: TRBV28; size: NA; DNA: TGTGCCAGCAGTGAGACAGGCTACCACCCCAATGAGCAGTTCTTC; CDR3: CASSETGYHPNEQFF
D: NA; J: TRBJ2-5; length: 14; V: TRBV7-3; size: many; DNA: TGTGCCAGCAGCTTATTGGGCATCCAAGAGACCCAGTACTTC; CDR3: CASSLLGIQETQYF
D: TRBD2; J: TRBJ2-7; length: 21; V: TRBV5-1; size: NA; DNA: TGCGCCAGCAGCTTGGTCTACCCTCGGACTAGCAGACCCCCGGAGTCCTACGAGCAGTACTTC; CDR3: CASSLVYPRTSRPPESYEQYF
D: NA; J: TRBJ1-2; length: 15; V: TRBV28; size: NA; DNA: TGTGCCAGCAGTCCCGTTAGAGCAAGCCCCTATGGCTACACCTTC; CDR3: CASSPVRASPYGYTF
D: NA; J: TRBJ2-7; length: 13; V: TRBV11-3; size: NA; DNA: TGTGCCAGCAGCTCCGCTTCCCTCGCCGAGCAGTACTTC; CDR3: CASSSASLAEQYF
D: NA; J: TRBJ1-3; length: 14; V: TRBV3-1; size: many; DNA: TGTGCCAGCAGCCAAGTCACGGCGGGAAACACCATATATTTT; CDR3: CASSQVTAGNTIYF
D: TRBD2; J: TRBJ2-5; length: 15; V: TRBV6-4; size: many; DNA: TGTGCCAGCAGTGACCCTGGAGCGGGGGTTGAGACCCAGTACTTC; CDR3: CASSDPGAGVETQYF
D: NA; J: TRBJ1-2; length: 13; V: TRBV12-3/TRBV12-4; size: many; DNA: TGTGCCAGCAGTTTCTCGTCCGTGGATGGCTACACCTTC; CDR3: CASSFSSVDGYTF
D: NA; J: TRBJ2-1; length: 13; V: TRBV5-1; size: many; DNA: TGCGCCAGCAGGGGCAGGACCGTCGATGAGCAGTTCTTC; CDR3: CASRGRTVDEQFF
D: TRBD2; J: TRBJ2-1; length: 15; V: TRBV9; size: many; DNA: TGTGCCAGCAGCGTATCTAGCGGGAGGGCAATAGAGCAGTTCTTC; CDR3: CASSVSSGRAIEQFF
D: TRBD2; J: TRBJ2-1; length: 15; V: TRBV20-1; size: many; DNA: TGCAGTGCTAGTCCTACTAGCGGGGGGGCGAATGAGCAGTTCTTC; CDR3: CSASPTSGGANEQFF
D: NA; J: TRBJ1-1; length: 15; V: TRBV7-3; size: NA; DNA: TGTGCCAGCAGCTACGGGACATTCGTGAACACTGAAGCTTTCTTT; CDR3: CASSYGTFVNTEAFF
D: NA; J: TRBJ1-4; length: 15; V: TRBV20-1; size: many; DNA: TGCAGTGCTAGGGCAAACAGGCCCCTTAATGAAAAACTGTTTTTT; CDR3: CSARANRPLNEKLFF
D: NA; J: TRBJ2-7; length: 14; V: TRBV6-1; size: NA; DNA: TGTGCCAGCACGAAGGCAGGGGACCCCTACGAGCAGTACTTC; CDR3: CASTKAGDPYEQYF
D: TRBD1; J: TRBJ2-3; length: 14; V: TRBV18; size: many; DNA: TGTGCCAGCTCACCACAACAGGGGGCAGATACGCAGTATTTT; CDR3: CASSPQQGADTQYF
D: NA; J: TRBJ2-7; length: 13; V: TRBV10-2; size: NA; DNA: TGCGCCAGCAGTGACCGGGCAACGGGCGAGCAGTACTTC; CDR3: CASSDRATGEQYF
D: NA; J: TRBJ2-7; length: 12; V: TRBV12-3/TRBV12-4; size: NA; DNA: TGTGCCAGCAGTTTCGACAGGAACGAGCAGTACTTC; CDR3: CASSFDRNEQYF
D: TRBD1; J: TRBJ2-7; length: 15; V: TRBV18; size: many; DNA: TGTGCCAGCTCACCGAACCCAGACAGGGCCCCCGAGCAGTACTTC; CDR3: CASSPNPDRAPEQYF
D: TRBD1; J: TRBJ2-3; length: 14; V: TRBV29-1; size: many; DNA: TGCAGCGCTGAACAGGGGAATGAGGCAGATACGCAGTATTTT; CDR3: CSAEQGNEADTQYF
D: TRBD2; J: TRBJ2-7; length: 14; V: TRBV11-2; size: many; DNA: TGTGCCAGCAGGTCGGCGGGGGGCTCCTACGAGCAGTACTTC; CDR3: CASRSAGGSYEQYF
D: NA; J: TRBJ1-3; length: 16; V: TRBV6-5; size: NA; DNA: TGTGCCAGCAGTTCCGACAGGCTACTCTCTGGAAACACCATATATTTT; CDR3: CASSSDRLLSGNTIYF
D: TRBD2; J: TRBJ2-7; length: 17; V: TRBV4-1; size: NA; DNA: TGCGCCAGCAGCCCGACGGGGACTAGCGGGAGAATCGACGAGCAGTACTTC; CDR3: CASSPTGTSGRIDEQYF
D: TRBD2; J: TRBJ2-1; length: 17; V: TRBV20-1; size: NA; DNA: TGCAGTGCCACAAGGTCGGGCGGGGGGTCCTGGAGGAATGAGCAGTTCTTC; CDR3: CSATRSGGGSWRNEQFF
D: TRBD2; J: TRBJ2-7; length: 14; V: TRBV9; size: many; DNA: TGTGCCAGCAGCGTAGGACTAGCGGGGGTCGAGCAGTACTTC; CDR3: CASSVGLAGVEQYF
D: NA; J: TRBJ1-4; length: 15; V: TRBV7-6; size: few; DNA: TGTGCCAGCAGCTTAGCGGTCTGGGGGCGCGAAAAACTGTTTTTT; CDR3: CASSLAVWGREKLFF
D: TRBD1; J: TRBJ2-7; length: 13; V: TRBV30; size: many; DNA: TGTGCCTGGACGGGGGGACAGGGCTACGAGCAGTACTTC; CDR3: CAWTGGQGYEQYF
D: NA; J: TRBJ2-5; length: 14; V: TRBV5-6; size: many; DNA: TGTGCCAGCAGCCTGGTGGGACGTCAAGAGACCCAGTACTTC; CDR3: CASSLVGRQETQYF
D: NA; J: TRBJ2-7; length: 14; V: TRBV14; size: NA; DNA: TGTGCCAGCAGCCTTCAGGGGCATACCTACGAGCAGTACTTC; CDR3: CASSLQGHTYEQYF
D: TRBD1; J: TRBJ2-2; length: 15; V: TRBV2; size: NA; DNA: TGTGCCAGCAGTACTAGGGACAGTACGACCGGGGAGCTGTTTTTT; CDR3: CASSTRDSTTGELFF
D: NA; J: TRBJ2-7; length: 13; V: TRBV20-1; size: many; DNA: TGCAGTGCTGCTAGCTCACTCTCCTACGAGCAGTACTTC; CDR3: CSAASSLSYEQYF
D: TRBD2; J: TRBJ2-7; length: 15; V: TRBV6-1; size: NA; DNA: TGTGCCAGCAGGACGACTAGCGGGGCCGCCTACGAGCAGTACTTC; CDR3: CASRTTSGAAYEQYF
D: TRBD1; J: TRBJ1-2; length: 13; V: TRBV12-3/TRBV12-4; size: many; DNA: TGTGCCAGCAGTACCTCCGGGACAGGAGGCTACACCTTC; CDR3: CASSTSGTGGYTF
D: NA; J: TRBJ2-1; length: 14; V: TRBV20-1; size: few; DNA: TGCAGTGCAGCCTGGGGAACAGGGAGCAATGAGCAGTTCTTC; CDR3: CSAAWGTGSNEQFF
D: NA; J: TRBJ2-1; length: 13; V: TRBV7-3; size: many; DNA: TGTGCCAGCAGCCGGGACCACCGTAATGAGCAGTTCTTC; CDR3: CASSRDHRNEQFF
D: NA; J: TRBJ1-3; length: 14; V: TRBV5-5; size: few; DNA: TGTGCCAGCTGGGAGGCCATCTCTGGAAACACCATATATTTT; CDR3: CASWEAISGNTIYF
D: TRBD1; J: TRBJ1-1; length: 14; V: TRBV2; size: many; DNA: TGTGCCAGCAGCCGGACAGGGGGCGCGCCTGAAGCTTTCTTT; CDR3: CASSRTGGAPEAFF